The T cell receptor beta chain under discussion was sequenced for a study of T cell responses to AZD1222 COVID-19 vaccine. On this clone: Antigen specificity is unknown.

The length of the CDR3 is 14 residues. The V segment lost 3 bases and the J segment 11 bases; nucleotides outside the gene matches: 11. The germline V gene encodes CDR1 SGDLS and CDR2 YYNGEE. This table comes from immunoSEQ multiplex PCR, and its TCRdb copy is limited to in-frame clones, with some not included. This sample has 25,000 to 30,000 clones; approximately 92% occur once, and the top ten carry around 8.4%. Study-wide points: As reported, nearly half of all spike-specific TCRs target variant regions that are unmutated. It was only after the peak T cell response that any repertoires were sampled. Possibly, clonal diversity was underestimated; donors were largely white British and included more females.

The source was peripheral blood, collected 28 days after the second AZD1222 dose. V and J are TRBV9 and TRBJ1-5; 7 bases match TRBD1. The source is an adult who received the AZD1222 COVID-19 vaccine. CDR3 DNA sequence: TGTGCCAGCAGCGAGGGGGCGGCGGTTGCGGCCCAGCATTTT. Translating gives CASSEGAAVAAQHF.